These T cell receptor beta chains were read from a single sample in a study of T cell repertoires in cytomegalovirus infection. Each CDR3 protein is one row after TCRdb ran MiXCR on the reads. The sample has 450,000 to 650,000 distinct CDR3 sequences; 26% are singletons. The sequenced sample consisted of PBMCs. These receptors originate from a human donor in good health (CMV status not recorded). Some clones in this sample may be carry-over from other donors' samples. Both conserved end residues are part of each CDR3. D genes are given only for firm matches. Size is stated for part of the rows, as once, few or many counts, or as a class when the clone is expanded.

TRBJ2-3,TRBV5-4,TRBD2,few,CASATSESTDTQYF,TGTGCCAGCGCGACTAGCGAGAGCACAGATACGCAGTATTTT
TRBJ1-1,TRBV6-6,NA,NA,CASSPNQPNTEAFF,TGTGCCAGCAGCCCGAATCAACCGAACACTGAAGCTTTCTTT
TRBJ1-3,TRBV14,NA,NA,CASSQDLVISSGNTIYF,TGTGCCAGCAGCCAAGATTTAGTCATTTCCTCTGGAAACACCATATATTTT
TRBJ1-2,TRBV7-2,NA,NA,CASSLAFPSGGGGGYTF,TGTGCCAGCAGCTTAGCTTTCCCAAGTGGTGGTGGGGGTGGCTACACCTTC
TRBJ2-1,TRBV6-6,NA,NA,CASTPRGANNEQFF,TGTGCCAGCACCCCCCGCGGGGCCAACAATGAGCAGTTCTTC
TRBJ2-6,TRBV10-3,NA,few,CAISTGTGANVLTF,TGTGCCATCAGTACAGGGACTGGGGCCAACGTCCTGACTTTC
TRBJ2-7,TRBV11-2,NA,NA,CASSSSPSYEQYF,TGTGCCAGCAGCTCCTCACCCAGTTACGAGCAGTACTTC
TRBJ1-1,TRBV3-1,NA,few,CASSMTGQLWDTEAFF,TGTGCCAGCAGTATGACGGGCCAACTGTGGGACACTGAAGCTTTCTTT
TRBJ1-4,TRBV7-3,NA,NA,CASSLPGPGLEKLFF,TGTGCCAGCAGTTTACCGGGACCTGGTCTTGAAAAACTGTTTTTT
TRBJ2-5,TRBV7-9,TRBD1,NA,CASSEPGQGNGTQYF,TGTGCCAGCAGCGAGCCGGGACAGGGGAATGGGACCCAGTACTTC
TRBJ2-7,TRBV18,NA,NA,CASSDASSYEQYF,TGTGCCAGCTCAGACGCATCCTCCTACGAGCAGTACTTC
TRBJ2-5,TRBV7-8,NA,many,CASSLGVSKETQYF,TGTGCCAGCAGCTTGGGGGTCTCTAAAGAGACCCAGTACTTC
TRBJ1-5,TRBV7-2,NA,many,CASSLRPDRTYSNQPQHF,TGTGCCAGCAGCTTACGACCCGACAGGACCTATAGCAATCAGCCCCAGCATTTT
TRBJ2-1,TRBV27,TRBD1,few,CASSPPPRDSLYNEQFF,TGTGCCAGCAGTCCCCCCCCCCGGGACAGTCTTTACAATGAGCAGTTCTTC
TRBJ1-4,TRBV7-9,TRBD1,few,CASSPRGQGNEKLFF,TGTGCCAGCAGCCCTCGGGGACAGGGTAATGAAAAACTGTTTTTT
TRBJ2-2,TRBV7-3,NA,NA,CASSPGQMNTGELFF,TGTGCCAGCAGCCCAGGACAGATGAACACCGGGGAGCTGTTTTTT
TRBJ2-5,TRBV3-1,NA,few,CASSQGPGVGETQYF,TGTGCCAGCAGCCAAGGCCCGGGAGTAGGGGAGACCCAGTACTTC
TRBJ1-5,TRBV19,TRBD1,few,CASSHRGGTQHF,TGTGCCAGTAGCCACAGGGGAGGGACCCAGCATTTT
TRBJ2-1,TRBV7-2,TRBD2,NA,CASSLGGSWYNEQFF,TGTGCCAGCAGCTTGGGCGGGAGCTGGTACAATGAGCAGTTCTTC
TRBJ1-2,TRBV7-8,TRBD1,many,CATTTRTGGYGYTF,TGTGCCACCACCACTAGGACAGGGGGCTATGGCTACACCTTC
TRBJ2-7,TRBV6-2/TRBV6-3,NA,few,CASSYSPRGRVYEQYF,TGTGCCAGCAGTTACTCTCCTCGGGGGCGCGTTTACGAGCAGTACTTC
TRBJ2-5,TRBV6-8,NA,NA,CASSRSVGQETQYF,TGTGCCAGCAGTCGATCGGTGGGTCAAGAGACCCAGTACTTC
TRBJ1-2,TRBV12-3/TRBV12-4,NA,many,CASSLQGMSGYTF,TGTGCCAGCAGTTTACAGGGGATGAGTGGCTACACCTTC
TRBJ2-7,TRBV4-3,TRBD2,many,CASSQDLAGGTHEQYF,TGCGCCAGCAGCCAAGACCTAGCGGGAGGGACCCACGAGCAGTACTTC
TRBJ1-4,TRBV7-2,NA,many,CASSSQGYEKLFF,TGTGCCAGCAGTTCCCAGGGCTATGAAAAACTGTTTTTT
TRBJ2-1,TRBV19,NA,NA,CASSIPAGPSNEQFF,TGTGCCAGTAGTATTCCCGCCGGGCCGTCCAATGAGCAGTTCTTC
TRBJ1-2,TRBV15,NA,NA,CATSRDLKGNYGYTF,TGTGCCACCAGCAGAGATCTCAAGGGAAACTATGGCTACACCTTC
TRBJ2-1,TRBV11-2,TRBD2,few,CASSSPGLAENYNEQFF,TGTGCCAGCAGCTCTCCGGGACTAGCGGAAAACTACAATGAGCAGTTCTTC
TRBJ2-4,TRBV5-4,TRBD2,few,CASSPGTRGEDIQYF,TGTGCCAGCAGCCCCGGGACTAGAGGGGAGGACATTCAGTACTTC
TRBJ1-1,TRBV19,TRBD1,few,CASNSQGARTEAFF,TGTGCCAGTAATTCACAGGGGGCGCGCACTGAAGCTTTCTTT
TRBJ2-7,TRBV9,NA,few,CASSASGNSYEQYF,TGTGCCAGCAGCGCCTCCGGGAACTCCTACGAGCAGTACTTC
TRBJ2-7,TRBV28,TRBD2,few,CASSPPGLASYEQYF,TGTGCCAGCAGTCCTCCGGGACTAGCATCCTACGAGCAGTACTTC
TRBJ2-2,TRBV4-1,NA,few,CATSPGLNTGELFF,TGCGCCACCTCCCCGGGACTTAACACCGGGGAGCTGTTTTTT
TRBJ2-7,TRBV7-6,NA,NA,CASSFTHEQYF,TGTGCCAGCAGCTTTACCCACGAGCAGTACTTC
TRBJ1-1,TRBV7-6,TRBD1,many,CASSLPPGTANTEAFF,TGTGCCAGCAGCTTGCCACCCGGGACAGCGAACACTGAAGCTTTCTTT
TRBJ1-1,TRBV2,NA,NA,CASTLDRNTEAFF,TGTGCCAGCACCCTAGACCGGAACACTGAAGCTTTCTTT
TRBJ1-1,TRBV7-2,TRBD1,few,CASSLEGAVAEAFF,TGTGCCAGCAGCTTAGAGGGGGCAGTGGCTGAAGCTTTCTTT
TRBJ1-1,TRBV7-2,NA,many,CASSLGATNTEAFF,TGTGCCAGCAGCTTAGGTGCGACGAACACTGAAGCTTTCTTT
TRBJ2-7,TRBV25-1,TRBD1,few,CASSKARDSFSYEQYF,TGTGCCAGCAGTAAAGCCCGGGACAGTTTCTCCTACGAGCAGTACTTC
TRBJ2-3,TRBV7-9,NA,many,CASSLSGSTDTQYF,TGTGCCAGCAGCTTATCAGGGAGCACAGATACGCAGTATTTT
TRBJ1-5,TRBV12-3/TRBV12-4,NA,NA,CASRQGSNQPQHF,TGTGCCAGCAGACAGGGAAGTAATCAGCCCCAGCATTTT
TRBJ1-4,TRBV11-2,TRBD1,many,CASRTGTGPTNEKLFF,TGTGCCAGCAGAACCGGGACAGGTCCAACTAATGAAAAACTGTTTTTT
TRBJ1-1,TRBV29-1,NA,NA,CSVSGRMNTEAFF,TGCAGCGTGTCGGGACGGATGAACACTGAAGCTTTCTTT
TRBJ1-5,TRBV20-1,TRBD1,NA,CSARDLGTANQPQHF,TGCAGTGCTAGAGACCTAGGGACAGCTAATCAGCCCCAGCATTTT
TRBJ2-5,TRBV11-2,TRBD1,NA,CASSFPGQAMTQYF,TGTGCCAGCAGCTTTCCGGGACAGGCCATGACCCAGTACTTC
TRBJ2-5,TRBV5-1,NA,NA,CASSLGSSLWETQYF,TGCGCCAGCAGCTTGGGTAGCTCCCTCTGGGAGACCCAGTACTTC
TRBJ1-2,TRBV5-3,TRBD1,NA,CASSFIQGIYGYTF,TGTGCCAGCAGCTTTATACAGGGGATCTATGGCTACACCTTC
TRBJ2-1,TRBV7-9,TRBD2,few,CASSRTSTYNEQFF,TGTGCCAGCAGTCGGACTAGCACCTACAATGAGCAGTTCTTC
TRBJ2-7,TRBV7-2,TRBD1,many,CASSFDRAGRYEQYF,TGTGCCAGCAGCTTCGACAGGGCTGGGCGGTACGAGCAGTACTTC
TRBJ1-1,TRBV7-6,NA,NA,CASSFSSGDTEAFF,TGTGCCAGCAGCTTCTCTTCAGGAGACACTGAAGCTTTCTTT
TRBJ2-7,TRBV7-3,NA,NA,CASSQGEGTYEQYF,TGTGCCAGCAGTCAAGGTGAGGGGACCTACGAGCAGTACTTC
TRBJ2-1,TRBV18,TRBD1,many,CASSPPGQGYNEQFF,TGTGCCAGCAGCCCCCCGGGACAGGGGTACAATGAGCAGTTCTTC
TRBJ1-1,TRBV6-1,NA,few,CASRSFGGPGLRNTEAFF,TGTGCCAGCAGGTCTTTTGGCGGGCCGGGACTCAGGAACACTGAAGCTTTCTTT
TRBJ2-6,TRBV7-8,NA,many,CASSLVAGWVSGANVLTF,TGTGCCAGCAGCTTAGTGGCAGGGTGGGTGTCTGGGGCCAACGTCCTGACTTTC
TRBJ2-1,TRBV11-3,TRBD2,NA,CASMGLYNEQFF,TGTGCCAGCATGGGACTATACAATGAGCAGTTCTTC